Detailed here is one T cell receptor beta chain. What it recognizes is unknown. The record originates from a study of CD8+CD57+ T cells in acquired aplastic anemia. As for the study in general: Sorted CD4+ plus CD8+ cells gave DNA averaging around 3 ug. The study obtained 10 million to 12 million reads on average for CD4+ cells from healthy donors.

Whole-study results and caveats: No significant difference in CD8+ Simpson's diversity was found between patients and controls. Sharing between patients and controls was observed for roughly 30 CD8+ CDR3 sequences.

Genomic DNA constituted the template upon which TCR beta VDJ and CDR3 profiling was performed. TCRdb recomputed calls from the reads with MiXCR, one row per CDR3 protein. The sample has under 200,000 distinct CDR3 sequences, just under 65% seen once; the top ten hold 45%. V lost 6 bases to trimming and J lost 11 bases; unmatched junction nucleotides: 7. The CDR3 is made up of 12 amino acids. CDR1 and CDR2 from the germline V gene are MNHNS and SASEGT. The TCR comes from a human donor in good health. The V and J genes are TRBV6-1 and TRBJ2-7, with TRBD1 matching 10 bases. Sequencing was performed on sorted CD4+, CD8+, or CD8+CD57+ T cells (not recorded which) from PBMCs. The CDR3 nucleotides are TGTGCCAGCAGCTTTGGACAGGGGGAAAAGTACTTC. It yields the protein CASSFGQGEKYF.